Sequencing of this TCR beta chain was carried out in a study of blood T cell repertoires in COVID-19. Study details: Italy, Spain and the United States were the sources of the convalescent and acute COVID-19 samples. PBMCs, B-cell-depleted T cells, or T cells were the source of the cDNA or gDNA that made up the material.

The Seattle patients, enrolled during active infection, were followed longitudinally. How the authors handled the data: Amplified reference gene primers provided the basis for estimating nucleated cell counts. The repertoire was sequenced with immunoSEQ multiplex PCR; TCRdb's copy has only in-frame clones and lacks some. V and J calls and clone size follow that table, whereas D and trimming were derived from the DNA. Of more than 85,000 clones listed, around nine tenths are singletons. Trimming took 6 bases from V and 3 from J, leaving 17 bases between them. CDR1 MDHEN and CDR2 SYDVKM come from the germline V gene. The CDR3 extends over 15 amino acids.

This receptor was taken from a woman aged 45-65 years with COVID-19, enrolled during active disease. The sequenced material came from peripheral blood. The chain couples TRBV28 to TRBJ1-1; D is possibly TRBD1 (6 bases). CDR3 region: CASSLGGARYTEAFF. DNA of the CDR3: TGTGCCAGCAGCCTTGGGGGGGCGCGTTACACTGAAGCTTTCTTT.